The 22 T cell receptor beta chains in this list originate from one sample, sequenced in a study of T cell responses to AZD1222 COVID-19 vaccine. Method: immunoSEQ multiplex PCR; TCRdb's copy keeps in-frame clones and lacks some. The data hold 200,000 to 300,000 clones, with 85% to 95% observed a single time. Specimen: peripheral blood, collected on day 0 of AZD1222 vaccination. The origin of the receptors is an adult in good health.

V and J are TRBV28 and TRBJ2-7; D gene uncertain. V shed 3 bases and J shed 4 bases, with 7 bases lying between them. The CDR3 runs to 12 residues. Per germline, CDR1 MDHEN and CDR2 SYDVKM. CDR3 sequence: CASSFSAYEQYF. CDR3 DNA: TGTGCCAGCAGTTTTTCGGCTTACGAGCAGTACTTC. Together with reference TRBV28 and TRBJ2-7, the CDR3 gives the full variable domain: DVKVTQSSRYLVKRTGEKVFLECVQDMDHENMFWYRQDPGLGLRLIYFSYDVKMKEKGDIPEGYSVSREKKERFSLILESASTNQTSMYLCASSFSAYEQYFGPGTRLTVT.

This rearrangement joins TRBV29-1 to TRBJ2-7; 10 bases align to TRBD2. Germline CDR1 is SQVTM and CDR2 is ANQGSEA. CDR3 length: 12 amino acids. V shed 6 bases, J shed 5 bases, and the junction held 4 bases outside the gene matches. The CDR3 sequence is CSVTSGTDEQYF. In nucleotides, the CDR3 is TGCAGCGTAACTAGCGGGACGGACGAGCAGTACTTC.

The chain is built from TRBV25-1 and TRBJ1-1, with TRBD1 matching over 7 bases. Trimming at V came to 3 bases and at J to 6 bases, leaving 7 bases not matched to a gene. Looked up from germline, CDR1 is MGHDK and CDR2 is SYGVNS. The CDR3 sequence is 14 residues long. The CDR3 loop reads CASSDYYRGSEAFF. The DNA for the CDR3 is TGTGCCAGCAGTGACTACTACAGGGGTTCTGAAGCTTTCTTT.

The rearrangement links TRBV11-2 to TRBJ2-7; 13 bases fit TRBD2. With 5 bases clipped from V and 0 bases from J, the junction kept 7 bases outside the gene matches. Germline-derived CDR1 and CDR2 are SGHAT and FQNNGV. The CDR3 is 17 residues long. CDR3 residues: CASSAGLAGASSYEQYF. CDR3 coding DNA: TGTGCCAGCAGCGCAGGACTAGCGGGAGCTTCCTCCTACGAGCAGTACTTC.

The chain links TRBV19 to TRBJ1-1; 9 nucleotides match TRBD1. With V trimmed by 3 bases and J by 6 bases, 5 bases remained unmatched. The CDR3 loop spans 14 amino acids. The V gene's germline CDR1 is LNHDA and CDR2 SQIVND (reference sequence). The chain's CDR3 is CASSIGTGFSEAFF. The CDR3 nucleotides are TGTGCCAGTAGTATCGGGACAGGGTTCTCTGAAGCTTTCTTT. Combining the CDR3 with reference TRBV19 and TRBJ1-1 gives the whole variable domain DGGITQSPKYLFRKEGQNVTLSCEQNLNHDAMYWYRQDPGQGLRLIYYSQIVNDFQKGDIAEGYSVSREKKESFPLTVTSAQKNPTAFYLCASSIGTGFSEAFFGQGTRLTVV.

The chain couples TRBV3-1 (or the pseudogene TRBV3-2) to TRBJ1-3, with no clear D. The germline gives CDR1 LGHDT, CDR2 YNNKEL (reference sequence). CDR3 length: 15 residues. Between the trimmed V and J ends, which lost 5 bases and 3 bases, there was a span of 14 bases. The CDR3 here is CASSGSRGYGNTIYF. DNA of the CDR3: TGTGCCAGCAGCGGATCACGGGGTTATGGAAACACCATATATTTT.

The V call is TRBV19, the J call TRBJ1-1; D not certain. V was clipped by 3 bases and J by 3 bases, with 8 bases between them. CDR1 LNHDA and CDR2 SQIVND come from the germline V gene (reference sequence). The CDR3 totals 13 residues. CDR3 amino acids: CASSIVLDTEAFF. DNA for the CDR3: TGTGCCAGTAGTATCGTCCTAGACACTGAAGCTTTCTTT. Looking up the rest from reference TRBV19 and TRBJ1-1 gives the full variable domain: DGGITQSPKYLFRKEGQNVTLSCEQNLNHDAMYWYRQDPGQGLRLIYYSQIVNDFQKGDIAEGYSVSREKKESFPLTVTSAQKNPTAFYLCASSIVLDTEAFFGQGTRLTVV.

Note on this clone: Different DNA sequences within this sample yield the same CDR3. V and J are TRBV28 and TRBJ2-1; 7 bases are shared with TRBD2. Trimming took 2 bases from V and 4 from J; bases not matched to a gene: 2. The CDR3 totals 14 residues. CDR1 and CDR2 (germline): MDHEN, SYDVKM. CDR3 DNA: TGTGCCAGCAGTTTAGTGGGGGGGTACAATGAGCAGTTCTTC. It yields the protein CASSLVGGYNEQFF. Variable domain in full (rest from reference TRBV28 and TRBJ2-1): DVKVTQSSRYLVKRTGEKVFLECVQDMDHENMFWYRQDPGLGLRLIYFSYDVKMKEKGDIPEGYSVSREKKERFSLILESASTNQTSMYLCASSLVGGYNEQFFGPGTRLTVL.

The rearrangement links TRBV3-1 (or the pseudogene TRBV3-2) to TRBJ2-1, with 12 bases that match TRBD2. V lost 4 bases and J lost 8; bases outside the gene matches: 9. This CDR3 contains 16 residues. Germline V gene lookup returns CDR1 LGHDT and CDR2 YNNKEL (reference sequence). CDR3 sequence: CASSPEASGGAHEQFF. CDR3 nucleotides: TGTGCCAGCAGCCCAGAGGCTAGCGGGGGGGCGCATGAGCAGTTCTTC.

The rearrangement uses TRBV7-2 and TRBJ1-1, with D perhaps matching TRBD1 (5 bases). The CDR3 runs 12 residues. V was shortened by 4 bases and J by 10 bases, with 13 bases between the two germline ends. CDR1 and CDR2 (germline): SGHTA, FQGNSA. CDR3 protein: CASSWTGTPAFF. The DNA of the CDR3 is TGTGCCAGCAGCTGGACCGGGACTCCAGCTTTCTTT.

V gene TRBV28 combines with J gene TRBJ2-3; D gene unclear. Germline V gene data show CDR1 as MDHEN and CDR2 as SYDVKM. The CDR3 has 13 residues. V was trimmed by 4 bases and J by 5 bases, leaving 10 bases between them. The CDR3 DNA reads TGTGCCAGCAGTTCAACGACCAGAGATACGCAGTATTTT. Amino acids: CASSSTTRDTQYF.

J is TRBJ2-7 and V is TRBV28, with D perhaps matching TRBD1 or TRBD2 (5 bases each). The V end was cut by 7 bases, the J end by 6 bases, with 16 bases between. The CDR3 length is 13 residues. The germline CDR1 and CDR2 sequences are MDHEN and SYDVKM. CDR3 region: CASIQGSGGEQYF. CDR3 coding DNA: TGTGCCAGCATCCAGGGAAGTGGAGGCGAGCAGTACTTC.

In nucleotides, the CDR3 is TGTGCCAGCAGCGGACTAGCGGGGGGGCCCCACCAGTACTTC. This gives the protein CASSGLAGGPHQYF. This rearrangement joins TRBV2 to TRBJ2-5; 15 nucleotides line up with TRBD2. Germline V gene data show CDR1 as SNHLY and CDR2 as FYNNEI. V trimming: 6 bases; J trimming: 10 bases; junction bases outside the gene matches: 6. There are 14 residues in the CDR3.

This CDR3 is CASSLAISGSPYEQYF. The CDR3 DNA reads TGCGCCAGCAGCTTGGCCATAAGCGGGAGTCCCTACGAGCAGTACTTC. The chain carries TRBV5-1 and TRBJ2-7; 8 bases fit TRBD2. After removal of 0 bases from V and 2 bases from J, the junction contained 7 bases not matched to a gene. The CDR3 extends over 16 amino acids. Germline values: CDR1 SGHRS, CDR2 YFSETQ.

The chain employs TRBV4-1 and TRBJ2-1; 10 bases fit TRBD2. The J segment lost 14 bases and the V segment lost 1 base, leaving 5 bases of the junction unmatched. The V gene's germline CDR1 is MGHRA and CDR2 YSYEKL. CDR3 length equals 13 residues. CDR3 protein: CASSQGVLAGEFF. CDR3 in DNA: TGCGCCAGCAGCCAAGGAGTGCTAGCGGGGGAGTTCTTC.

The gene calls are TRBV19 and TRBJ2-3, with 9 bases lining up with TRBD1. The CDR3 is 16 amino acids. V was pared by 5 bases and J by 4 bases, with 10 bases of the junction left unmatched. Germline V gene data show CDR1 as LNHDA and CDR2 as SQIVND (reference sequence). CDR3 bases: TGTGCCAGTAGTCCCTTGACAGGGGGTCTCGCAGATACGCAGTATTTT. Its protein is CASSPLTGGLADTQYF.

This chain links TRBV28 with TRBJ1-5; D might be TRBD1 (5 bases). Germline CDR1 is MDHEN and CDR2 is SYDVKM. Trimming cost V 6 bases and J 2 bases, with 14 bases left between them. This CDR3 is 15 amino acids long. The chain's CDR3 is CASSPRGRGNQPQHF. The DNA for the CDR3 is TGTGCCAGCAGCCCCCGGGGCCGTGGCAATCAGCCCCAGCATTTT.

J is TRBJ1-1 and V is TRBV6-5; D possibly corresponds to TRBD1 (5 bases). This CDR3 comprises 14 residues. Germline V CDR1 and CDR2: MNHEY, SVGAGI. Trimming removed 3 bases from V and 6 bases from J, with 14 bases in between. The CDR3 region is CASSYGGLEAEAFF. CDR3 nucleotides: TGTGCCAGCAGTTATGGGGGACTCGAGGCTGAAGCTTTCTTT.

This clone was observed a single time. The chain combines TRBV18 with TRBJ1-2, with 12 bases matching TRBD1. The ends lost 5 bases at V and 4 bases at J; junction bases unmatched: 5. Per the germline V gene, CDR1 is KGHSH and CDR2 is LQKENI. This CDR3 is built from 15 residues. CDR3 sequence (DNA): TGTGCCAGCTCATCCGGGACAGGGGGCGCCTATGGCTACACCTTC. Protein sequence: CASSSGTGGAYGYTF. The whole variable domain, remainder taken from reference TRBV18 and TRBJ1-2, is NAGVMQNPRHLVRRRGQEARLRCSPMKGHSHVYWYRQLPEEGLKFMVYLQKENIIDESGMPKERFSAEFPKEGPSILRIQQVVRGDSAAYFCASSSGTGGAYGYTFGSGTRLTVV.

The V and J genes are TRBV6-5 and TRBJ2-2; D may match TRBD1 or TRBD2 (5 bases each). The CDR3 has 15 amino acids. V gave up 10 bases and J gave up 4 bases, with 19 bases separating them. The germline V gene encodes CDR1 MNHEY and CDR2 SVGAGI. CDR3 sequence reads: CATPRPGATTGELFF. The CDR3 nucleotides are TGTGCCACCCCCCGACCCGGGGCGACCACCGGGGAGCTGTTTTTT.

The V gene is TRBV5-5, the J gene TRBJ2-2; 7 nucleotides align to TRBD2. Trimming at V came to 7 bases and at J to 7 bases, leaving 13 bases not matched to a gene. The CDR3 length is 15 residues. Germline CDR1 and CDR2: SGHKS and YYEKEE (reference sequence). CDR3 sequence: CASRAGGTFGGELFF. The CDR3 coding sequence is TGTGCCAGCCGGGCCGGGGGGACGTTTGGCGGGGAGCTGTTTTTT.

The chain recombines TRBV30 with TRBJ2-1, with 7 bases aligning to TRBD2. The CDR3 totals 16 residues. After removal of 1 base from V and 5 bases from J, the junction contained 11 bases not matched to a gene. Germline CDR1 reads GTSNPN; CDR2 reads SVGIG (reference sequence). The CDR3 sequence: CAWSAYSGTKNNEQFF. CDR3 coding DNA: TGTGCCTGGAGTGCCTACTCCGGGACTAAAAACAATGAGCAGTTCTTC.